Given below is one T cell receptor (beta chain) in context. Other DNA sequences in the same sample also yield this CDR3. This sample was included in a study of blood T cell repertoires in COVID-19. The study drew participants aged about 18 to 89 years from approximately 25 US areas. The authors' processing: Amplification with reference gene primers provided the estimates of nucleated cell counts. Repertoires were generated with immunoSEQ multiplex PCR, while TCRdb's copy carries only in-frame clones and drops some. V and J calls plus clone size are reproduced from that table; the DNA served to infer D and trimming. Seen here are under 300,000 clones, 91% observed once, and the top ten hold 1.2%. There are 13 residues in the CDR3. CDR1 LNHDA and CDR2 SQIVND come from the germline V gene (reference sequence). The germline V and J ends were trimmed by 3 bases and 2 bases, with 5 bases remaining between them.

This sequence originates from a human donor in a cohort exposed to, infected with or recovered from COVID-19 (not recorded which). The donor label of this sample is uncertain. The sample consisted of PBMCs or T cells enriched from blood (not recorded which). The J gene is TRBJ1-5, the V gene TRBV19; D call uncertain. The CDR3 nucleotides are TGTGCCAGTAGTATCGTAGGCAATCAGCCCCAGCATTTT. This gives the protein CASSIVGNQPQHF. Drawing the rest from reference TRBV19 and TRBJ1-5, the complete variable domain is DGGITQSPKYLFRKEGQNVTLSCEQNLNHDAMYWYRQDPGQGLRLIYYSQIVNDFQKGDIAEGYSVSREKKESFPLTVTSAQKNPTAFYLCASSIVGNQPQHFGDGTRLSIL.